This passage covers 4 T cell receptor beta chains from one sample sequenced in a study of blood T cell repertoires in COVID-19. Assay: immunoSEQ multiplex PCR; the TCRdb copy retains only in-frame clones and omits some. The sample has a few hundred thousand clones, 80% to 90% seen once. The sequencing sample was made of PBMCs or T cells enriched from blood (not recorded which). The receptors originated from a man aged 25 to 40 who had recovered from COVID-19.

In this sample, this clone turned up a few times. This chain connects TRBV19 to TRBJ2-7, with D possibly TRBD2 on 5 matching bases. Per germline, CDR1 LNHDA and CDR2 SQIVND (reference sequence). Trimming took off 4 bases at V and 3 bases at J, with 22 bases between the two ends. The CDR3 spans 17 residues. The CDR3 DNA reads as TGTGCCAGTAGTACCCACCAGGTGGGTACGAGGGTCTACGAGCAGTACTTC. It yields the protein CASSTHQVGTRVYEQYF.

V usage is TRBV6-5 and J usage is TRBJ2-3; a possible D gene is TRBD2 (5 bases). The CDR3 extends over 14 amino acids. From germline, CDR1 is MNHEY and CDR2 SVGAGI. The V gene lost 9 bases and the J gene lost 1 base, with 14 bases spanning the gap. CDR3 DNA: TGTGCCAGTTTTCGGGATCGGGGCACAGATACGCAGTATTTT. It codes for CASFRDRGTDTQYF.

The V call is TRBV18, the J call TRBJ2-3; weak D call: TRBD1 (5 bases). This CDR3 spans 14 amino acids. The germline V gene encodes CDR1 KGHSH and CDR2 LQKENI. V dropped 2 bases and J dropped 5 bases, with 11 bases sitting between them. The CDR3 nucleotides read TGTGCCAGCTCACCAAAACAGGCAAGAGATACGCAGTATTTT. Residues: CASSPKQARDTQYF.

This chain links TRBV4-3 with TRBJ2-5; 8 bases are shared with TRBD1. The CDR3 extends over 17 amino acids. CDR1 and CDR2 from the germline V gene are LGHNA and YSLEER. With 0 bases clipped from V and 1 base from J, the junction kept 7 bases outside the gene matches. The CDR3 DNA sequence: TGCGCCAGCAGCCAAGACGCCCCTGGGACAGGCCAAGAGACCCAGTACTTC. It codes for CASSQDAPGTGQETQYF.